This TCR beta chain stems from a study of cytomegalovirus exposure and HLA in healthy donors. Germline CDR1 and CDR2: MNHEY and SMNVEV (reference sequence). The trim removed 10 bases at V and 6 bases at J, leaving 6 bases unmatched. The CDR3 length is 13 residues. Study-wide results and limits: HLA restriction was apparent for most CMV-associated TCR beta chains in a later analysis. HLA alleles were associated with 15,000 to 20,000 TCR beta sequences in a later analysis at 0.05 false discovery rate. What TCR beta sequences reportedly achieved was accurate prediction of HLA-A and HLA-B alleles in most subjects.

The study ran its PCR with 60 Vbeta and 13 Jbeta primers. The table came from immunoSEQ multiplex PCR; TCRdb's copy has only in-frame clones and leaves some out. The repertoire holds about 180,000 clones, with 70% to 75% as singletons. Remarks on this clone: Its antigen is not known.

Sequencing was carried out using PBMCs. The chain uses TRBV27 and TRBJ2-1; 10 positions match TRBD2. The TCR comes from a male donor in good health and CMV-seronegative. CDR3 loop: CAIASGRGNEQFF. CDR3 DNA sequence: TGTGCCATCGCGAGCGGGAGGGGCAATGAGCAGTTCTTC.